The TCR beta chain described here comes from a study of response to subunit inactivated influenza vaccine. CDR1 MDHEN and CDR2 SYDVKM come from the germline V gene. Trimming left V 2 bases short and J 4 bases short, with 20 bases between. This CDR3 has 18 residues. This clonotype was seen a few times. TCRdb used MiXCR to reprocess the RT-PCR reads, holding one entry per CDR3 protein. The sample contains some 570,000 distinct CDR3 sequences, around 11% of which appear only once. This same sample was also part of a study on T cells expressing NK-cell markers. That work states: The TCR beta cDNA came from 5'RACE template switching with UMIs. Out of eight donors sequenced, seven tested HCMV-seropositive and the remaining one seronegative. An anti-gamma-delta TCR antibody was added in several experiments. It restricted sorting to alpha-beta TCR-expressing T cells. Of the CD8+ T cells in about 6 donors, 1.0-7.0% belonged to dominant NKG2C+ clonotypes. In four donors, dominant clonotypes made up 28.3-60.1% of CD3+CD56-NKG2C+ cells.

The rearrangement uses TRBV28 and TRBJ2-2, with D maybe TRBD1 (5 bases). The input for sequencing was PBMCs from blood, taken on the day of vaccination. This clonotype was sampled from a man aged 45-60 years who received an inactivated influenza vaccine. CDR3 nucleotide sequence: TGTGCCAGCAGTTTACCCCCTCAGGGTATAACTATCACCGGGGAGCTGTTTTTT. The encoded protein is CASSLPPQGITITGELFF.